These 8 T cell receptor beta chains were sequenced from one sample in a study of blood T cell repertoires in COVID-19. TCRdb keeps only in-frame clones here, not all; method: immunoSEQ multiplex PCR. Of more than 200,000 clones listed, about 86% were seen once; the top ten hold approximately 10%. The sequencing sample was made of peripheral blood. These receptors came from a woman between 45 and 65 years old with COVID-19, enrolled during active disease.

This clone has just one count. The V gene is TRBV7-2, the J gene TRBJ2-2, with 7 bases aligning to TRBD1. Germline CDR1 SGHTA, CDR2 FQGNSA. The CDR3 is made up of 18 amino acids. J was trimmed by 6 bases and V by 5 bases; bases with no gene match: 18. CDR3 sequence (DNA): TGTGCCAGCAGCCCAAACCAGATGCCGACAGGGAGCTCCGGGGAGCTGTTTTTT. This gives the protein CASSPNQMPTGSSGELFF.

This clone was seen only once. This chain connects TRBV19 to TRBJ2-3, with TRBD2 identical over 8 bases. The CDR3 is 14 amino acids. Germline V gives CDR1 LNHDA, CDR2 SQIVND (reference sequence). J gave up 6 bases and V 5 bases, and 7 bases lay outside the gene matches. The CDR3 protein is CASSPSGGADTQYF. CDR3 nucleotide sequence: TGTGCCAGTAGTCCTTCCGGGGGGGCCGATACGCAGTATTTT. Full variable domain (rest looked up from reference TRBV19 and TRBJ2-3): DGGITQSPKYLFRKEGQNVTLSCEQNLNHDAMYWYRQDPGQGLRLIYYSQIVNDFQKGDIAEGYSVSREKKESFPLTVTSAQKNPTAFYLCASSPSGGADTQYFGPGTRLTVL.

This clone was seen more than once but under ten times. The chain has TRBV4-2 and TRBJ2-2; 15 bases align to TRBD2. The CDR3 contains 14 residues. The trim removed 4 bases at V and 15 bases at J, leaving 6 bases unmatched. Looked up from germline, CDR1 is LGHNA and CDR2 is YNFKEQ. CDR3 DNA: TGTGCCAGCAGCCCTTGGACTAGCGGGGGGGTGTTGTTTTTT. It is translated as CASSPWTSGGVLFF.

This chain connects TRBV2 to TRBJ2-3; TRBD1 aligns across 7 bases. V gave up 6 bases and J gave up 6 bases; unmatched junction bases: 3. The CDR3 runs to 12 residues. The germline gives CDR1 SNHLY, CDR2 FYNNEI. The CDR3 is CASRAQGDTQYF. For the CDR3, the DNA is TGTGCCAGCAGGGCACAGGGGGATACGCAGTATTTT.

The chain employs TRBV18 and TRBJ1-2; D is perhaps TRBD1 (5 bases). Germline V lookup: CDR1 KGHSH, CDR2 LQKENI. This CDR3 is 14 amino acids long. Trimming left V 3 bases short and J 4 bases short, with 12 bases between. The DNA for the CDR3 is TGTGCCAGCTCACCCACAGGAGATACCTATGGCTACACCTTC. It is translated as CASSPTGDTYGYTF.

The gene calls are TRBV6-2 or TRBV6-3 and TRBJ2-2, with TRBD1 matching over 7 bases. Trimming took 2 bases from V and 4 from J; bases not matched to a gene: 4. Looked up from germline, CDR1 is MNHEY and CDR2 is SVGEGT. The CDR3 is 15 amino acids. The CDR3 DNA sequence: TGTGCCAGCAGTTACAGGGGGCCGGGCACCGGGGAGCTGTTTTTT. This encodes CASSYRGPGTGELFF.

This rearrangement joins TRBV6-5 to TRBJ1-5; the D gene is possibly TRBD1 (5 bases). Looked up from germline, CDR1 is MNHEY and CDR2 is SVGAGI. CDR3 length equals 13 residues. The V end was cut by 5 bases, the J end by 5 bases, with 10 bases between. CDR3 amino acids: CASSRQRDQPQHF. In DNA form, the CDR3 reads TGTGCCAGCAGTAGACAGCGAGATCAGCCCCAGCATTTT.

V gene TRBV11-2 combines with J gene TRBJ1-6; the D gene is possibly TRBD1 (5 bases). Per the germline V gene, CDR1 is SGHAT and CDR2 is FQNNGV. V lost 5 bases, J lost 6 bases, and 17 bases lay in between. The CDR3 length is 16 residues. The CDR3 here is CASSVGRGTGNSPLHF. The CDR3 nucleotides read TGTGCCAGCAGCGTAGGAAGGGGAACCGGTAATTCACCCCTCCACTTT. The full variable domain, completed using reference TRBV11-2 and TRBJ1-6, is EAGVAQSPRYKIIEKRQSVAFWCNPISGHATLYWYQQILGQGPKLLIQFQNNGVVDDSQLPKDRFSAERLKGVDSTLKIQPAKLEDSAVYLCASSVGRGTGNSPLHFGNGTRLTVT.